This record looks at one T cell receptor (beta chain) sequence and its context. Its cognate antigen is unknown. Healthy bone marrow donors made up the donor group. The data belong to a study of cytomegalovirus exposure and HLA in healthy donors. Whole-study context: Earlier findings included about 120 million unique TCR beta sequences obtained from 170 million or so T cells.

Study-level findings and limits: Among the CMV-associated chains, three were confirmed in vitro as specific for CMV antigens. Reportedly, a later analysis found an Asian-associated ancestry cluster had fewer N-insertions than the approximately 640-donor mean.

PCR employed 60 Vbeta and 13 Jbeta primers. The data were produced by immunoSEQ multiplex PCR, yet TCRdb's version contains in-frame clones alone and is incomplete. The sample has around 190,000 clones; around 77% are singletons. The CDR3 is 16 residues long. Trimming shortened V by 0 bases and J by 7 bases, and 13 bases separated the two germline ends. Germline V CDR1 and CDR2: MNHEY, SMNVEV (reference sequence). The sequencing input was PBMCs. This TCR was sampled from a man between 60 and 75 years old in good health and CMV-seronegative. This chain links TRBV27 with TRBJ1-6; tentative D call: TRBD1 (6 bases). Here the CDR3 reads CASSLSRQVSNSPLHF. The DNA of the CDR3 is TGTGCCAGCAGTTTATCGAGACAGGTCTCAAATTCACCCCTCCACTTT.